The 26 T cell receptor beta chains below all came from one sample that was sequenced in a study of T cells in Graves' hyperthyroidism and ophthalmopathy. Amplified TCR beta CDR3 regions derived from RNA transcripts. HTBI primers were employed in a first-round RT-PCR of the TCR CDR3. Using its own MiXCR run on the multiplex PCR reads, TCRdb lists one record per CDR3 protein. Here the sample spans about 210,000 distinct CDR3 sequences, under 20% being singletons. The sequencing sample was made of blood. These receptors were collected from a man aged 50 to 60 with Graves' hyperthyroidism.

The CDR3 spells CASSYSPGSGYEQYF. In DNA form, the CDR3 reads TGTGCCAGCAGTTACTCGCCAGGTTCTGGGTACGAGCAGTACTTC. J is TRBJ2-7 and V is TRBV6-6; D is undetermined. Germline values: CDR1 MNHNY, CDR2 SVGAGI (reference sequence). The CDR3 has 15 residues. V lost 0 bases and J 4 bases, leaving 13 bases between the germline ends.

At least ten counts were recorded for this clonotype. The chain uses TRBV3-1 and TRBJ2-1; 12 bases align to TRBD2. Unmatched junction bases numbered 9, after V lost 5 bases and J lost 7 bases. The germline V gene encodes CDR1 LGHDT and CDR2 YNNKEL (reference sequence). The CDR3 spans 16 residues. CDR3 loop: CASSETSGSPGNEQFF. CDR3 nucleotides: TGTGCCAGCAGCGAGACTAGCGGGAGTCCGGGAAATGAGCAGTTCTTC.

V gene TRBV12-3 or TRBV12-4 combines with J gene TRBJ2-7, with 7 bases aligning to TRBD1. The CDR3 is 15 amino acids. V shed 1 base and J 2 bases; nucleotides not matched to a gene: 5. CDR3 region: CASSLETGTPYEQYF. Here the CDR3 DNA reads TGTGCCAGCAGTTTAGAGACAGGGACCCCCTACGAGCAGTACTTC.

This clonotype showed up many times. J is TRBJ1-1 and V is TRBV28; D gene ambiguous. V was pared by 7 bases and J by 7 bases, with 22 bases between. In germline, CDR1 is MDHEN, CDR2 SYDVKM. CDR3 length equals 15 residues. For the CDR3, the DNA is TGTGCCAGCACTATGACGCAAGCGTCGAGAGGTGAAGCTTTCTTT. Its protein product is CASTMTQASRGEAFF.

There are many counts of this clonotype. J is TRBJ2-1 and V is TRBV29-1; 14 bases are shared with TRBD2. This CDR3 contains 15 residues. V was pared by 6 bases and J by 10 bases, with 11 bases of the junction left unmatched. Germline loops: CDR1 SQVTM, CDR2 ANQGSEA. CDR3 protein: CSVSGTSGGVDEQFF. The CDR3 DNA is TGCAGCGTCTCGGGGACTAGCGGGGGCGTAGACGAGCAGTTCTTC.

The chain recombines TRBV12-5 with TRBJ2-2, with TRBD2 matching over 9 bases. CDR1 and CDR2 from the germline V gene are LGHNT and FRNRAP. CDR3 length equals 16 residues. J lost 4 bases, V lost 5 bases, and 8 bases had no gene match. DNA of the CDR3: TGTGCTAGTGGTATCATAGCGGGAGCGTTCACCGGGGAGCTGTTTTTT. This gives the protein CASGIIAGAFTGELFF.

This clonotype was counted many times. CDR3 DNA sequence: TGTGCCAGCAGTGTACTAGCGGGGAGCACAGATACGCAGTATTTT. It codes for CASSVLAGSTDTQYF. V gene TRBV2 combines with J gene TRBJ2-3; 10 nucleotides align to TRBD2. Per the germline V gene, CDR1 is SNHLY and CDR2 is FYNNEI. The length of the CDR3 is 15 residues. V lost 4 bases to trimming and J lost 0 bases; unmatched junction nucleotides: 1. Filled out from reference TRBV2 and TRBJ2-3, the complete variable domain reads EPEVTQTPSHQVTQMGQEVILRCVPISNHLYFYWYRQILGQKVEFLVSFYNNEISEKSEIFDDQFSVERPDGSNFTLKIRSTKLEDSAMYFCASSVLAGSTDTQYFGPGTRLTVL.

This clonotype was detected a few times. The chain recombines TRBV3-1 with TRBJ1-3; D is undetermined. CDR1 is LGHDT and CDR2 is YNNKEL in the germline V gene (reference sequence). With 0 bases removed from V and 0 bases from J, the gap between germline ends came to 6 bases. The CDR3 consists of 15 residues. This CDR3 is CASSQDNHSGNTIYF. CDR3 in DNA: TGTGCCAGCAGCCAAGACAATCACTCTGGAAACACCATATATTTT. Full variable domain (rest looked up from reference TRBV3-1 and TRBJ1-3): DTAVSQTPKYLVTQMGNDKSIKCEQNLGHDTMYWYKQDSKKFLKIMFSYNNKELIINETVPNRFSPKSPDKAHLNLHINSLELGDSAVYFCASSQDNHSGNTIYFGEGSWLTVV.

This clonotype was picked up many times. The V call is TRBV6-1, the J call TRBJ2-1, with a tentative D call TRBD2 (6 bases). The V gene's germline CDR1 is MNHNS and CDR2 SASEGT. V was pared by 6 bases and J by 3 bases, with 12 bases between. CDR3 size: 14 residues. The CDR3, as DNA: TGTGCCAGCAGCCGGGACTCCTTCTACAATGAGCAGTTCTTC. This sequence encodes CASSRDSFYNEQFF.

The chain joins TRBV7-9 to TRBJ1-6; D perhaps matches TRBD1 (5 bases). This CDR3 region has 16 residues. The V end lost 5 bases, the J end lost 0 bases, and 11 bases lay between the germline ends. Per the germline V gene, CDR1 is SEHNR and CDR2 is FQNEAQ (reference sequence). CDR3 DNA sequence: TGTGCCAGCAGCGGGGGAGGAAGCTCCTATAATTCACCCCTCCACTTT. Protein product: CASSGGGSSYNSPLHF.

This clonotype turned up a few times. The chain uses TRBV15 and TRBJ2-7, with 10 bases fitting TRBD1. Germline V gene data show CDR1 as LNHNV and CDR2 as YYDKDF (reference sequence). With 1 base clipped from V and 4 bases from J, the junction kept 4 bases outside the gene matches. The CDR3 spans 15 residues. The CDR3 bases are TGTGCCACCAGCAGAGGTGGGACAGGGGCGTACGAGCAGTACTTC. Its translation: CATSRGGTGAYEQYF.

About this clonotype: A read error may be the cause here, since a much bigger clone is one base away. The chain employs TRBV5-1 and TRBJ2-6; a possible D gene is TRBD1 (6 bases). This CDR3 has 15 residues. Per germline, CDR1 SGHRS and CDR2 YFSETQ. CDR3 residues: CASSPAGPGANVLAF. CDR3 bases: TGCGCCAGCAGCCCGGCAGGGCCAGGGGCCAACGTCCTGGCTTTC.

DNA for the CDR3: TGTGCCACCAGTGGGGAGGGTGGGACTGAAGCTTTCTTT. Protein: CATSGEGGTEAFF. This chain uses TRBV24-1 with TRBJ1-1; no firm D call. Germline CDR1 reads KGHDR; CDR2 reads SFDVKD. This CDR3 has 13 residues. The V gene lost 5 bases and the J gene lost 5 bases, with 11 bases spanning the gap.

This clonotype was seen repeatedly, ten times or more. The limits of the CDR3 on the DNA are not certain, so only TCRdb's listed CDR3 is given. The V and J genes are TRBV28 and TRBJ1-2; TRBD1 reflects the table's D call only, with no check against the DNA. The CDR3 comprises 15 residues, both ends counted. CDR1 and CDR2 from the germline V gene are MDHEN and SYDVKM. CDR3 amino acids: CASSVVNDIFGTGTF.

This clonotype was recorded many times. The J gene is TRBJ2-1, the V gene TRBV3-1, with 9 bases fitting TRBD2. The V gene's germline CDR1 is LGHDT and CDR2 YNNKEL (reference sequence). Trimming at V came to 5 bases and at J to 8 bases, leaving 10 bases not matched to a gene. The CDR3 spans 15 residues. CDR3 region: CASSSTSGLGYEQFF. The CDR3 DNA reads as TGTGCCAGCAGCTCGACTAGCGGCCTTGGGTATGAGCAGTTCTTC.

This clonotype was seen at least ten times. The chain couples TRBV12-3 or TRBV12-4 to TRBJ2-2; tentative D call: TRBD2 (6 bases). The CDR3 totals 18 residues. The V end lost 3 bases, the J end lost 5 bases, and 22 bases lay between the germline ends. In DNA form, the CDR3 reads TGTGCCAGCAGTTTCCACCTATGGAGGGCCGTGGGGACCGGGGAGCTGTTTTTT. Translating it yields CASSFHLWRAVGTGELFF.

The table lists this clonotype with many counts. V is TRBV6-1 and J is TRBJ2-1; 8 bases are shared with TRBD1. The CDR3 is 14 residues long. V gave up 4 bases and J gave up 5 bases; unmatched junction bases: 4. Germline-derived CDR1 and CDR2 are MNHNS and SASEGT. This CDR3 is CASSGQGADNEQFF. DNA of the CDR3: TGTGCCAGCAGTGGGCAGGGGGCGGACAATGAGCAGTTCTTC.

The V call is TRBV4-1, the J call TRBJ2-3, with 7 bases lining up with TRBD2. This CDR3 spans 15 amino acids. With V trimmed by 3 bases and J by 2 bases, 5 bases remained unmatched. CDR1 and CDR2 from the germline V gene are MGHRA and YSYEKL. The chain's CDR3 is CASSQVAGTTDTQYF. The CDR3 nucleotides read TGCGCCAGCAGCCAGGTAGCGGGCACCACAGATACGCAGTATTTT.

The CDR3 DNA is TGTGCCAGCAGTGTAACGGGGTATAGCAATCAGCCCCAGCATTTT. This sequence encodes CASSVTGYSNQPQHF. V usage is TRBV6-1 and J usage is TRBJ1-5; D gene uncertain. Germline V gene data show CDR1 as MNHNS and CDR2 as SASEGT. Trimming pared 4 bases from V and 0 bases from J, leaving 10 bases between. The CDR3 is 15 amino acids.

The V call is TRBV2, the J call TRBJ2-3, with 7 bases fitting TRBD2. CDR1 SNHLY and CDR2 FYNNEI come from the germline V gene. Unmatched junction bases numbered 9, after V lost 7 bases and J lost 5 bases. This CDR3 has 14 residues. Here the CDR3 DNA reads TGTGCCAGCACATTGGCGGGGAGGGGAGATACGCAGTATTTT. Translating gives CASTLAGRGDTQYF.

This clonotype was seen a handful of times. The chain uses TRBV20-1 and TRBJ2-3; 11 positions agree with TRBD1. CDR1 DFQATT and CDR2 SNEGSKA come from the germline V gene (reference sequence). After removal of 3 bases from V and 5 bases from J, the junction contained 4 bases not matched to a gene. The CDR3 is 14 amino acids. The CDR3 sequence is CSASRDRGEDTQYF. CDR3 nucleotide sequence: TGCAGTGCTAGCCGGGACAGGGGGGAAGATACGCAGTATTTT.

There are many counts of this clonotype. The chain carries TRBV12-3 or TRBV12-4 and TRBJ2-3; 8 nucleotides agree with TRBD2. The CDR3 is made up of 17 amino acids. V lost 5 bases and J lost 1; bases outside the gene matches: 11. The chain's CDR3 is CASSTRVAGGGTDTQYF. The CDR3 bases are TGTGCCAGCAGTACTCGGGTGGCGGGAGGAGGCACAGATACGCAGTATTTT.

The chain couples TRBV4-2 to TRBJ2-3; weak D call: TRBD1 (6 bases). V lost 5 bases to trimming and J lost 1 base, with 13 bases between them. Germline V lookup: CDR1 LGHNA, CDR2 YNFKEQ. The CDR3 covers 15 residues. The CDR3 sequence: CASSIREGGTDTQYF. The DNA for the CDR3 is TGTGCCAGCAGCATTAGAGAGGGGGGCACAGATACGCAGTATTTT.

There are many counts of this clonotype. The chain links TRBV6-1 to TRBJ2-1; 12 bases fit TRBD2. Germline trimming cut 6 bases from V and 5 bases from J; bases unmatched to any gene: 5. CDR1 is MNHNS, CDR2 SASEGT, per germline. The length of the CDR3 is 15 residues. Here the CDR3 reads CASRAGLAGHNEQFF. The CDR3 nucleotides are TGTGCCAGCAGGGCGGGACTAGCGGGTCACAATGAGCAGTTCTTC.

This clonotype was counted between two and nine times. A read error is possible here, since a much larger clone lies one base away. CDR3 region: CASSLGEVLNTEALF. CDR3 bases: TGCGCCAGCAGCTTGGGGGAGGTCCTGAACACTGAAGCTCTCTTT. The chain uses TRBV13 and TRBJ1-1, with D possibly TRBD1 on 5 matching bases. This CDR3 has 15 amino acids. The germline gives CDR1 PRHDT, CDR2 FYEKMQ (reference sequence).

This clonotype was recorded at least ten times. The V and J genes are TRBV2 and TRBJ1-1; 8 nucleotides match TRBD1. Losses at the gene ends were 6 bases for V and 6 bases for J; bases not matched to a gene: 12. The CDR3 length is 15 residues. The germline CDR1 and CDR2 sequences are SNHLY and FYNNEI. This CDR3 reads CASSTPDRGGAEAFF. CDR3 coding DNA: TGTGCCAGCAGCACCCCCGACAGGGGAGGGGCTGAAGCTTTCTTT.